Listed below are T cell receptor beta chains from one sample, sequenced in a study of blood T cells in healthy people across ages. TCRdb processed the 5' RACE reads anew with MiXCR; each CDR3 protein has one entry. The data show approximately 1.5 million distinct CDR3 sequences, with 30% to 40% seen just once and roughly 12% held by the top ten. Input material: blood. These receptors all come from a woman aged 25 to 39 in good health. Both conserved end residues are part of each CDR3. A D gene is named only where the DNA matches it firmly. The size field is filled for only some rows; it gives once, few, many or a size class.

v_call,d_call,clone_size,j_call,cdr3_nt,cdr3_aa
TRBV7-9,TRBD2,-,TRBJ2-1,TGTGCCAGCAGCTACATGGGGGGGAGGACCAGCTCCTACAATGAGCAGTTCTTC,CASSYMGGRTSSYNEQFF
TRBV27,-,-,TRBJ1-6,TGTGCCAGCAGTTCAGGACAAGGGATCGGGGGCTATAATTCACCCCTCCACTTT,CASSSGQGIGGYNSPLHF
TRBV20-1,-,many,TRBJ1-2,TGCAGTGCTTCGGACGGGGGAGGCTACACCTTC,CSASDGGGYTF
TRBV5-6,-,once,TRBJ2-7,TGTGCCAGCAGCTCCATGGGACGGGACCTAATTGACGAGCAGTACTTC,CASSSMGRDLIDEQYF
TRBV20-1,-,few,TRBJ2-1,TGCAGTGCTAGAGAGGCGTGGGAGCAGTTCTTC,CSAREAWEQFF
TRBV29-1,-,-,TRBJ1-5,TGCAGCGTTCGAGAGGGGAGCAATCAGCCCCGGCATTTT,CSVREGSNQPRHF
TRBV29-1,-,many,TRBJ2-1,TGCAGCGTTGAATACTTGGCGACCTACAATGAGCAGTTCTTC,CSVEYLATYNEQFF
TRBV7-9,-,-,TRBJ2-7,TGTGCCAGCAGCTTAGGGGGGGGGCAGATCCACGAGCAGTACTTC,CASSLGGGQIHEQYF
TRBV6-4,-,-,TRBJ1-2,TGTGCCAGGATAACCGGGATTTACCTCAAATTCTATGGCTACACCTTC,CARITGIYLKFYGYTF
TRBV7-2,TRBD1,-,TRBJ2-4,TGTGTCAGCAGCTTAGACAGGGGCAACATTCAGTACTTC,CVSSLDRGNIQYF
TRBV3-1,-,few,TRBJ2-7,TGTGCCAGCAGCCAAGACCCTAGCGTTTCCTACGAGCAGTACTTC,CASSQDPSVSYEQYF
TRBV9,-,few,TRBJ2-3,TGTGCCAGCAGCGCGGACACTAGGGATACGCAGTATTTT,CASSADTRDTQYF
TRBV7-9,-,few,TRBJ2-3,TGTGCCAGCAGCTTAGTGGCATACGATACGCAGTATTTT,CASSLVAYDTQYF
TRBV5-1,-,-,TRBJ2-2,TGCGCCAGCACCGGTAGAGCGAACACCGGGGAGCTGTTTTTT,CASTGRANTGELFF
TRBV20-1,TRBD2,-,TRBJ2-1,TGCAGTGCTAAGACTAGCGGGGGGCCCGCTTACAATGAGCAGTTCTTC,CSAKTSGGPAYNEQFF
TRBV5-6,-,few,TRBJ2-3,TGTGCCAGCAGCCAAATGGGGCTAGCAGGCACAGATACGCAGTATTTT,CASSQMGLAGTDTQYF
TRBV7-8,TRBD2,-,TRBJ2-1,TGTGCCAGCAGCTGGAGCGGGGCCCCGTCCTACAATGAGCAGTTCTTC,CASSWSGAPSYNEQFF
TRBV9,-,-,TRBJ1-1,TGTGCCAGCAGCGTGGGGGGCATGATGAACACTGAAGCTTTCTTT,CASSVGGMMNTEAFF
TRBV7-8,-,-,TRBJ2-6,TGTGCCAGCAGCCCCAGAGTAGGGGGATCTGGGGCCAACGTCCTGACTTTC,CASSPRVGGSGANVLTF
TRBV5-1,-,-,TRBJ1-2,TGCGCCAGCAGCTCACAGGGTGAAGTGGATGGCTACACCTTC,CASSSQGEVDGYTF
TRBV2,TRBD2,few,TRBJ2-3,TGTGCCAGCAAGGCTAGCGGGGGACGTGCAGATACGCGGTATTTT,CASKASGGRADTRYF
TRBV4-1,-,-,TRBJ1-1,TGCGCCAGCAGCCAAGATTCGCTAATCGGGCGGGCTGCGGAAGCTTTCTTT,CASSQDSLIGRAAEAFF
TRBV11-2,-,-,TRBJ2-3,TGTGCCAGCAGCCCGGGCCGACAAGGCACAGATACGCAGTATTTT,CASSPGRQGTDTQYF